The 20 T cell receptor beta chains in this list originate from one sample, sequenced in a study of long-term antiretroviral therapy in people with HIV. Researchers report immunoSEQ v3.0 was run at survey level. Produced via immunoSEQ multiplex PCR; TCRdb's table is partial and in-frame only. The table lists just under 35,000 clones, about 85% of them singletons. Sequences were derived from unsorted PBMCs, sampled approximately 2.7 years before starting antiretroviral therapy. The receptors stem from a woman aged 25 to 39 with HIV.

This chain connects TRBV6-5 to TRBJ2-5, with 12 bases lining up with TRBD2. V gave up 4 bases and J gave up 4 bases; unmatched junction bases: 4. The CDR3 sequence is 15 residues long. Germline CDR1 and CDR2: MNHEY and SVGAGI. The CDR3 reads CASSSGTSGLETQYF. The CDR3 nucleotides are TGTGCCAGCAGTTCGGGGACTAGCGGGTTAGAGACCCAGTACTTC.

The chain is built from TRBV7-2 and TRBJ2-1, with 12 bases fitting TRBD2. The CDR3 contains 16 residues. V was clipped by 5 bases and J by 5 bases; unmatched bases: 7. CDR1 is SGHTA, CDR2 FQGNSA, per germline. CDR3 bases: TGTGCCAGCAGCACCCGACTAGCGGGGGCGCACAATGAGCAGTTCTTC. Residues: CASSTRLAGAHNEQFF.

V gene TRBV4-2 combines with J gene TRBJ1-1; 7 bases line up with TRBD1. The CDR3 covers 17 residues. Germline values: CDR1 LGHNA, CDR2 YNFKEQ. With 3 bases clipped from V and 0 bases from J, the junction kept 10 bases outside the gene matches. The CDR3, as DNA: TGTGCCAGCAGCCAGGGGTGGCAGGGGGGGATGAACACTGAAGCTTTCTTT. Amino acids: CASSQGWQGGMNTEAFF.

V is TRBV7-2 and J is TRBJ2-7; D gene unclear. Between the trimmed V and J ends, which lost 0 bases and 5 bases, there was a span of 11 bases. Germline lookup yields CDR1 SGHTA and CDR2 FQGNSA. The CDR3 has 14 amino acids. The CDR3, as DNA: TGTGCCAGCAGCTTAGCCCCTCCCCGCCACGAGCAGTACGTC. Residues: CASSLAPPRHEQYV.

This chain connects TRBV6-1 to TRBJ2-7; D uncertain. The CDR3 runs to 10 residues. Trimming pared 10 bases from V and 3 bases from J, leaving 7 bases between. Germline V gene sequence: CDR1 MNHNS, CDR2 SASEGT. The CDR3 DNA reads TGTGCCACCATCTACTACGAGCAGTACTTC. Residues: CATIYYEQYF.

This chain uses TRBV30 with TRBJ2-6; D perhaps matches TRBD2 (6 bases). CDR1 and CDR2 from the germline V gene are GTSNPN and SVGIG (reference sequence). Trimming removed 3 bases at V and 4 bases at J, with 19 bases between. The CDR3 is made up of 17 amino acids. CDR3 region: CAWSDGLFPGGANVLTF. The CDR3 region has the DNA TGTGCCTGGAGCGACGGACTATTCCCCGGGGGGGCCAACGTCCTGACTTTC.

The chain employs TRBV4-2 and TRBJ2-3; D call uncertain. Per the germline V gene, CDR1 is LGHNA and CDR2 is YNFKEQ. V dropped 0 bases and J dropped 5 bases, with 18 bases sitting between them. The CDR3 has 17 amino acids. The CDR3 region has the DNA TGTGCCAGCAGCCAAGAAACTGAAAACCCGGCGGTAGATACGCAGTATTTT. Translated, it gives CASSQETENPAVDTQYF.

The chain links TRBV28 to TRBJ1-2; possibly TRBD1 for D (6 bases). CDR1 is MDHEN, CDR2 SYDVKM, per germline. V was shortened by 3 bases and J by 8 bases, with 19 bases between the two germline ends. The CDR3 extends over 15 amino acids. The CDR3 loop is CASSFGGTRSLGYTF. The CDR3 nucleotides are TGTGCCAGCAGTTTTGGAGGGACACGTTCACTGGGCTACACCTTC.

V is TRBV7-9 and J is TRBJ2-1; no firm D call. CDR1 SEHNR and CDR2 FQNEAQ come from the germline V gene (reference sequence). Trimming took 5 bases from V and 7 from J, leaving 9 bases between them. The CDR3 has 12 residues. CDR3 protein: CASSPNYNEQFF. The CDR3 nucleotides are TGTGCCAGCAGCCCCAACTATAATGAGCAGTTCTTC.

This chain links TRBV6-5 with TRBJ2-5; TRBD2 might be the D (5 bases). V dropped 5 bases and J dropped 3 bases, with 10 bases sitting between them. CDR3 length: 13 amino acids. The germline gives CDR1 MNHEY, CDR2 SVGAGI. The DNA of the CDR3 is TGTGCCAGCAGTACCGGGGTCAAAGAGACCCAGTACTTC. Translation gives CASSTGVKETQYF.

The genes are TRBV30 and TRBJ2-1; 7 nucleotides line up with TRBD2. CDR3 length: 13 amino acids. Per germline, CDR1 GTSNPN and CDR2 SVGIG (reference sequence). V shed 0 bases and J 6 bases; nucleotides not matched to a gene: 2. The CDR3 sequence is CAWSVLATNEQFF. In DNA, the CDR3 is TGTGCCTGGAGTGTACTAGCGACCAATGAGCAGTTCTTC.

The J gene is TRBJ2-5, the V gene TRBV29-1; no firm D call. CDR1 is SQVTM and CDR2 is ANQGSEA in the germline V gene. The CDR3 loop spans 13 amino acids. V was shortened by 8 bases and J by 2 bases, with 15 bases between the two germline ends. This CDR3 reads CSTEAGWQETQYF. Written as DNA, the CDR3 is TGCAGCACTGAGGCCGGATGGCAAGAGACCCAGTACTTC.

The chain uses TRBV2 and TRBJ2-7; 8 positions agree with TRBD2. Germline CDR1 SNHLY, CDR2 FYNNEI. The CDR3 has 16 amino acids. Losses at the gene ends were 2 bases for V and 3 bases for J; bases not matched to a gene: 9. CDR3 amino acids: CASSEFAGGQLYEQYF. The CDR3 DNA is TGTGCCAGCAGTGAATTTGCGGGGGGCCAACTCTACGAGCAGTACTTC.

A note on this clone: The conserved closing phenylalanine or tryptophan is absent in this CDR3, likely reflecting a read error. The genes are TRBV29-1 and TRBJ1-1, with D perhaps TRBD1 (6 bases). This CDR3 has 14 residues. Trimming removed 5 bases at V and 5 bases at J, with 18 bases between. CDR1 SQVTM and CDR2 ANQGSEA come from the germline V gene. The CDR3 DNA reads TGCAGCGTTCGTACTATGGACACAGGGACTGAAGCTTTCCTT. Protein product: CSVRTMDTGTEAFL.

The rearrangement links TRBV19 to TRBJ2-3, with D possibly matching TRBD1 (6 bases). Germline V gives CDR1 LNHDA, CDR2 SQIVND (reference sequence). V was clipped by 4 bases and J by 4 bases, with 18 bases between them. CDR3 size: 16 residues. The CDR3 coding sequence is TGTGCCAGTAGTAGCCCGACAGGAAAAACAGCAGATACGCAGTATTTT. It translates to CASSSPTGKTADTQYF.

The chain links TRBV5-4 to TRBJ1-3; D unclear. Germline CDR1 SGHNT, CDR2 YYREEE (reference sequence). This CDR3 has 17 residues. V lost 0 bases and J lost 0, with 13 bases in between. CDR3 sequence reads: CASSLAQTGLSGNTIYF. CDR3 bases: TGTGCCAGCAGCTTGGCACAGACGGGTCTCTCTGGAAACACCATATATTTT.

The V gene is TRBV6-4, the J gene TRBJ2-3, with D hard to call. Trimming took off 2 bases at V and 0 bases at J, with 9 bases between the two ends. Germline assignment: CDR1 MRHNA and CDR2 SNTAGT. The CDR3 length is 15 residues. CDR3 nucleotide sequence: TGTGCCAGCAGTGACGGGCCGTCCAGCACAGATACGCAGTATTTT. Translation: CASSDGPSSTDTQYF.

This rearrangement joins TRBV6-1 to TRBJ2-5, with D perhaps matching TRBD2 (5 bases). The germline V gene encodes CDR1 MNHNS and CDR2 SASEGT. There are 18 residues in the CDR3. V was pared by 2 bases and J by 5 bases, with 24 bases between. This chain's CDR3 is CASSELVGGLPERETQYF. The CDR3, as DNA: TGTGCCAGCAGTGAACTTGTTGGTGGACTTCCCGAACGGGAGACCCAGTACTTC.

The chain is built from TRBV6-5 and TRBJ1-1; 9 nucleotides align to TRBD1. The trim removed 2 bases at V and 2 bases at J, leaving 3 bases unmatched. Germline CDR1 reads MNHEY; CDR2 reads SVGAGI. CDR3 length equals 15 residues. The CDR3 region has the DNA TGTGCCAGCAGTTACCAGGGACAGGGAAACACTGAAGCTTTCTTT. Translation gives CASSYQGQGNTEAFF.

V usage is TRBV19 and J usage is TRBJ2-6; D perhaps matches TRBD1 (5 bases). CDR1 and CDR2 from the germline V gene are LNHDA and SQIVND (reference sequence). The length of the CDR3 is 16 residues. Between the trimmed V and J ends, which lost 4 bases and 2 bases, there was a span of 12 bases. The DNA of the CDR3 is TGTGCCAGTAGTAAAGAGACAGTTACTGGGGCCAACGTCCTGACTTTC. It codes for CASSKETVTGANVLTF.